A single sample is the source of the 26 T cell receptor beta chains below, sequenced in a study of T-cell memory formation after mild COVID-19. TCRdb independently ran MiXCR on the 5' RACE reads; one entry per CDR3 protein. In the table there are about 68,000 distinct CDR3 sequences, 16% of which are singletons. The sample consisted of PBMCs or a T cell subset sorted from them (not recorded which). The receptors stem from an adult woman who had mild COVID-19 (a few samples of this study predate the infection). Cell type and time point are not known.

This clonotype has only a few counts. V is TRBV7-6 and J is TRBJ2-3; TRBD2 matches at 7 bases. Germline V lookup: CDR1 SGHVS, CDR2 FNYEAQ. V lost 2 bases and J lost 2; bases outside the gene matches: 4. This CDR3 is built from 15 residues. This CDR3 reads CASSLLADHTDTQYF. CDR3 DNA: TGTGCCAGCAGCTTACTAGCGGACCACACAGATACGCAGTATTTT.

There are a few counts of this clonotype. The genes are TRBV23-1 and TRBJ1-4; 11 bases fit TRBD1. TRBV23-1 carries the ORF label, with uncertain function. This CDR3 is built from 13 residues. With V trimmed by 8 bases and J by 5 bases, 1 base remained unmatched. The CDR3: CASGDRGNEKLFF. CDR3 nucleotide sequence: TGCGCCAGCGGGGACAGGGGGAATGAAAAACTGTTTTTT.

This clonotype came up a few times. The junction shows a germline mismatch at one end, possibly a read error. This sequence joins TRBV7-9 and TRBJ2-7; 10 nucleotides align to TRBD2. The CDR3 is 17 residues long. Germline loops: CDR1 SEHNR, CDR2 FQNEAQ (reference sequence). In DNA form, the CDR3 reads TGTGCCAGCAACTTAGGCCTAGCGGGAGTCGGCTCCTACGAGCAGTACTTC. Protein: CASNLGLAGVGSYEQYF.

The chain is built from TRBV9 and TRBJ1-5; tentatively, D is TRBD1 (5 bases). The V and J ends lost 0 bases and 3 bases respectively, with 10 bases between them. The germline V gene encodes CDR1 SGDLS and CDR2 YYNGEE. The CDR3 is 15 amino acids. The CDR3 is CASSVDGGVNQPQHF. CDR3 coding DNA: TGTGCCAGCAGCGTAGATGGGGGGGTCAATCAGCCCCAGCATTTT.

This clonotype was found a few times. The chain joins TRBV12-3 or TRBV12-4 to TRBJ1-4; a possible D gene is TRBD1 (5 bases). Trimming cost V 7 bases and J 8 bases, with 20 bases left between them. CDR3 size: 15 residues. CDR3 protein: CASISGTSRGEKLFF. Written as DNA, the CDR3 is TGTGCCAGCATTTCGGGAACCTCGAGGGGAGAAAAACTGTTTTTT.

In its sample, this clonotype was seen a few times. CDR3 in DNA: TGTGCCAGCAGTGGTAGCGGGAGCTCCTACAATGAGCAGTTCTTC. This codes for CASSGSGSSYNEQFF. This chain joins TRBV2 and TRBJ2-1; TRBD2 agrees at 9 bases. CDR1 and CDR2 (germline): SNHLY, FYNNEI. The V segment lost 4 bases and the J segment 0 bases; nucleotides outside the gene matches: 1. The length of the CDR3 is 15 residues. Full variable domain (rest looked up from reference TRBV2 and TRBJ2-1): EPEVTQTPSHQVTQMGQEVILRCVPISNHLYFYWYRQILGQKVEFLVSFYNNEISEKSEIFDDQFSVERPDGSNFTLKIRSTKLEDSAMYFCASSGSGSSYNEQFFGPGTRLTVL.

The rearrangement uses TRBV4-3 and TRBJ2-7; D ambiguous. Trimming cost V 0 bases and J 1 base, with 13 bases left between them. Germline V lookup: CDR1 LGHNA, CDR2 YSLEER. The CDR3 spans 16 residues. The CDR3 DNA follows: TGCGCCAGCAGCCAAGATCCCCGCGGACCGTCCTACGAGCAGTACTTC. This translates into CASSQDPRGPSYEQYF.

This clonotype has a handful of counts. The rearrangement uses TRBV7-2 and TRBJ2-7, with 9 bases fitting TRBD2. The CDR3 covers 15 residues. The junction had 3 bases not matched to a gene; V was cut back by 3 bases and J by 0 bases. Germline values: CDR1 SGHTA, CDR2 FQGNSA. The CDR3 spells CASSLERGDSYEQYF. CDR3 in DNA: TGTGCCAGCAGCTTGGAGCGGGGGGACTCCTACGAGCAGTACTTC.

This clonotype was counted a few times. The genes are TRBV6-5 and TRBJ2-7; 7 nucleotides align to TRBD1. Trimming removed 2 bases from V and 4 bases from J; junction bases left unmatched: 11. The CDR3 runs to 16 residues. Germline CDR1 and CDR2: MNHEY and SVGAGI. The CDR3 DNA is TGTGCCAGCAGTTACGGGGTCGGGGACAGACCTTACGAGCAGTACTTC. The encoded protein is CASSYGVGDRPYEQYF.

The chain combines TRBV7-9 with TRBJ2-7; D is uncertain. The ends were cut back, 5 bases at V and 2 bases at J, with 13 bases in the middle. This CDR3 has 14 amino acids. Germline CDR1 SEHNR, CDR2 FQNEAQ (reference sequence). The CDR3 nucleotides read TGTGCCAGCAGCGCAGGTGTTCGCCCCTACGAGCAGTACTTC. This translates into CASSAGVRPYEQYF.

This clonotype was picked up many times. The V and J genes are TRBV9 and TRBJ2-1, with D perhaps TRBD1 (6 bases). CDR1 and CDR2 (germline): SGDLS, YYNGEE. Deletions cut 0 bases from V and 6 bases from J, with 10 bases between. The CDR3 loop spans 14 amino acids. The CDR3 bases are TGTGCCAGCAGCGTAGGGGGGCTCGCCAATGAGCAGTTCTTC. Encoded protein: CASSVGGLANEQFF.

This chain uses TRBV7-6 with TRBJ1-1; D is unclear. V lost 1 base, J lost 4 bases, and 7 bases lay in between. CDR1 SGHVS and CDR2 FNYEAQ come from the germline V gene. The CDR3 runs 13 residues. The CDR3 reads CASSLGSVTEAFF. DNA of the CDR3: TGTGCCAGCAGCTTAGGGTCAGTCACTGAAGCTTTCTTT.

With respect to this clonotype: The conserved closing phenylalanine or tryptophan is absent in this CDR3, likely reflecting a read error. The chain links TRBV7-9 to TRBJ2-7, with a possible D match to TRBD2 (6 bases). TRBJ2-1 matches the DNA end more closely, so the J call is doubtful. This CDR3 has 11 amino acids. Germline V gives CDR1 SEHNR, CDR2 FQNEAQ (reference sequence). CDR3 in amino acids: CASSPGTSQFS. The CDR3 region has the DNA TGTGCCAGCAGCCCCGGGACTTCGCAGTTCTCC.

This chain links TRBV12-3 or TRBV12-4 with TRBJ2-7; TRBD1 might be the D (6 bases). The CDR3 has 14 residues. V was cut by 4 bases and J by 2 bases, with 12 bases left in between. The CDR3 protein is CASSSTGLAYEQYF. Written as DNA, the CDR3 is TGTGCCAGCAGTTCAACAGGGTTAGCCTACGAGCAGTACTTC.

V and J are TRBV21-1 and TRBJ2-3; the table's D gene call, TRBD1, was not cross checked with the DNA. TRBV21-1 is tagged as a pseudogene. This CDR3 has 16 residues. The CDR3 reads CASSTNDREGTDTQYF. The DNA of the CDR3 is TGTGCCAGCAGCACTAACGACAGGGAGGGGACAGATACGCAGTATTTT.

V gene TRBV4-1 combines with J gene TRBJ2-7; no definite D call. This CDR3 comprises 14 residues. The V gene's germline CDR1 is MGHRA and CDR2 YSYEKL. Trimming cost V 1 base and J 4 bases, with 11 bases left between them. CDR3 loop: CASSQVAAEYEQYF. Written as DNA, the CDR3 is TGCGCCAGCAGCCAAGTGGCGGCAGAGTACGAGCAGTACTTC.

This clonotype was counted between two and nine times. V is TRBV20-1 and J is TRBJ2-1; TRBD2 matches at 7 bases. This CDR3 region has 14 residues. Germline V gene lookup returns CDR1 DFQATT and CDR2 SNEGSKA (reference sequence). V was pared by 2 bases and J by 1 base, with 2 bases of the junction left unmatched. CDR3 protein: CSARKRDSYNEQFF. The CDR3 DNA reads TGCAGTGCTAGAAAGCGGGATTCCTACAATGAGCAGTTCTTC.

This clonotype has a handful of counts. V and J are TRBV11-3 and TRBJ2-1, with TRBD1 identical over 10 bases. CDR1 SGHNT and CDR2 YENEEA come from the germline V gene. The CDR3 is 17 residues long. Trimming removed 2 bases from V and 5 bases from J; junction bases left unmatched: 9. The CDR3 nucleotides read TGTGCCAGCAGCTTACTACCGGGACAGGGGACCAACAATGAGCAGTTCTTC. This sequence encodes CASSLLPGQGTNNEQFF.

This clonotype was seen a handful of times. The chain carries TRBV29-1 and TRBJ1-1; D remains ambiguous. The germline gives CDR1 SQVTM, CDR2 ANQGSEA. Deletions cut 7 bases from V and 2 bases from J, with 11 bases between. CDR3 size: 12 residues. In DNA form, the CDR3 reads TGCAGCGCTAAAAACTCCAACACTGAAGCTTTCTTT. Its translation: CSAKNSNTEAFF.

Only a few counts were recorded for this clonotype. The V call is TRBV27, the J call TRBJ2-7; no firm D call. There are 14 residues in the CDR3. CDR1 and CDR2 (germline): MNHEY, SMNVEV (reference sequence). V was cut by 2 bases and J by 2 bases, with 10 bases left in between. The CDR3 loop reads CASSLGGGTYEQYF. The CDR3 region has the DNA TGTGCCAGCAGTTTAGGTGGCGGAACCTACGAGCAGTACTTC.

This sequence joins TRBV12-3 or TRBV12-4 and TRBJ1-6; perhaps TRBD1 as D (5 bases). The CDR3 consists of 14 residues. With 2 bases removed from V and 10 bases from J, the gap between germline ends came to 12 bases. This CDR3 is CASSLSGFESPLHF. Here the CDR3 DNA reads TGTGCCAGCAGTTTATCAGGGTTCGAGTCACCCCTCCACTTT.

The chain joins TRBV7-6 to TRBJ2-5; 8 bases are a match to TRBD1. V gave up 5 bases and J gave up 5 bases; unmatched junction bases: 13. The CDR3 totals 16 residues. Germline CDR1 and CDR2: SGHVS and FNYEAQ. CDR3 DNA sequence: TGTGCCAGCAGCCCTGGACAGGGTGAGGCGTGGGAGACCCAGTACTTC. Protein product: CASSPGQGEAWETQYF.

This clonotype was seen a few times. This chain joins TRBV9 and TRBJ2-7; 8 nucleotides agree with TRBD2. V dropped 3 bases and J dropped 2; count of bases not matched to a gene: 7. Germline lookup yields CDR1 SGDLS and CDR2 YYNGEE. The CDR3 runs 15 residues. The CDR3 bases are TGTGCCAGCAGCGACGCTAGCGGGCCCGCCTACGAGCAGTACTTC. Its protein is CASSDASGPAYEQYF. The full variable domain, rest sourced from reference TRBV9 and TRBJ2-7, is DSGVTQTPKHLITATGQRVTLRCSPRSGDLSVYWYQQSLDQGLQFLIQYYNGEERAKGNILERFSAQQFPDLHSELNLSSLELGDSALYFCASSDASGPAYEQYFGPGTRLTVT.

This chain joins TRBV6-2 or TRBV6-3 and TRBJ2-1; tentatively, D is TRBD1 or TRBD2 (5 bases each). CDR3 length equals 13 residues. CDR1 and CDR2 from the germline V gene are MNHEY and SVGEGT. Trimming removed 4 bases from V and 7 bases from J, with 11 bases in between. CDR3 nucleotide sequence: TGTGCCAGCAGTTGGGGACCGTGGAATGAGCAGTTCTTC. It codes for CASSWGPWNEQFF.

The chain is built from TRBV27 and TRBJ2-2; D not certain. Germline CDR1 is MNHEY and CDR2 is SMNVEV (reference sequence). Deletions cut 4 bases from V and 0 bases from J, with 3 bases between. This CDR3 has 13 amino acids. The CDR3 spells CASSYPNTGELFF. As DNA, the CDR3 is TGTGCCAGCAGTTACCCGAACACCGGGGAGCTGTTTTTT.

In its sample, this clonotype was seen a few times. V gene TRBV4-3 combines with J gene TRBJ2-5; D is unclear. This CDR3 is 15 amino acids long. V was cut by 1 base and J by 1 base, with 10 bases left in between. Germline-derived CDR1 and CDR2 are LGHNA and YSLEER. The CDR3 DNA is TGCGCCAGCAGCCAAGCCTGGCAGGTCCAAGAGACCCAGTACTTC. It encodes CASSQAWQVQETQYF.